The rows below give T cell receptor beta chains drawn from one sample of a study of PD-L1 blockade in urothelial cancer. TCRdb keeps only in-frame clones here, not all; method: immunoSEQ multiplex PCR. Here the sample spans over 70,000 clones, around 78% being singletons. This specimen consisted of PBMCs, obtained around atezolizumab (anti-PD-L1) treatment. These receptors all come from a man aged 65-85 years with urothelial cancer. Each CDR3 is given with its conserved first and last residue. A D gene is named only where the DNA matches it firmly. Clone size is stated in some rows and not others, as once, few, many or a class when expanded.

>14|TRBJ2-3|NA|TRBD2|TRBV5-1
CASSLTSGGDTQYF
TGCGCCAGCAGCTTGACTAGCGGGGGAGATACGCAGTATTTT
>14|TRBJ2-2|NA|TRBD1|TRBV4-1
CASSGTENTGELFF
TGCGCCAGCAGCGGGACAGAGAACACCGGGGAGCTGTTTTTT
>16|TRBJ2-1|NA|TRBD2|TRBV6-1
CASSAITSGRSDEQFF
TGTGCCAGCAGTGCCATTACTAGCGGGAGATCCGATGAGCAGTTCTTC
>14|TRBJ1-5|NA|NA|TRBV28
CASSLGSPNQPQHF
TGTGCCAGCAGTTTGGGCAGCCCGAATCAGCCCCAGCATTTT
>16|TRBJ2-1|NA|TRBD2|TRBV7-3
CASSPSRTSEGSEQFF
TGTGCCAGCAGCCCCTCCCGGACTAGCGAAGGGAGTGAGCAGTTCTTC
>14|TRBJ2-3|NA|TRBD1|TRBV9
CASSYRGGTDTQYF
TGTGCCAGCAGTTACAGGGGAGGCACAGATACGCAGTATTTT
>14|TRBJ1-1|few|NA|TRBV18
CASSPSGLDAEAFF
TGTGCCAGCTCACCCTCAGGACTGGACGCTGAAGCTTTCTTT
>15|TRBJ1-2|NA|NA|TRBV7-9
CASSSTGSLNYGYTF
TGTGCCAGCAGCTCTACAGGGTCCCTTAACTATGGCTACACCTTC
>13|TRBJ1-2|NA|NA|TRBV7-2
CASSLGQTYGYTF
TGTGCCAGCAGCTTAGGACAGACCTATGGCTACACCTTC
>15|TRBJ2-7|NA|TRBD1|TRBV15
CATSRGGTDFYEQYF
TGTGCCACCAGCAGAGGGGGGACAGATTTCTACGAGCAGTACTTC
>15|TRBJ1-1|once|TRBD1|TRBV7-9
CASSSTGGLGTEAFF
TGTGCCAGCAGCTCGACAGGGGGCTTGGGCACTGAAGCTTTCTTT
>17|TRBJ1-1|NA|NA|TRBV11-3
CATQTDGVRGGGTEAFF
TGTGCCACCCAGACGGACGGCGTTCGAGGGGGTGGCACTGAAGCTTTCTTT
>17|TRBJ1-2|NA|NA|TRBV7-8
CASSSRRTDGGNYGYTF
TGTGCCAGCAGCTCGCGCCGGACGGACGGGGGTAACTATGGCTACACCTTC
>13|TRBJ2-3|NA|TRBD1|TRBV19
CASNQGERDTQYF
TGTGCCAGCAACCAGGGGGAGAGAGATACGCAGTATTTT
>13|TRBJ1-5|once|NA|TRBV10-3
CATTREGNQPQHF
TGTGCCACGACCCGGGAGGGCAATCAGCCCCAGCATTTT
>15|TRBJ1-4|once|NA|TRBV5-1
CASSLAAGLNEKLFF
TGCGCCAGCAGCTTGGCGGCAGGGTTGAATGAAAAACTGTTTTTT